These 13 T cell receptor beta chains were all obtained from the same sample, sequenced in a study of blood T cell repertoires in COVID-19. TCRdb's copy holds only in-frame clones and misses some; the assay was immunoSEQ multiplex PCR. The table shows approximately 70,000 clones, with about 88% occurring only once. Source material: peripheral blood. The origin of the receptors is a human donor in a cohort sampled during active COVID-19.

This clone is a singleton in its sample. The V gene is TRBV5-1, the J gene TRBJ2-1; 15 bases are a match to TRBD2. Per germline, CDR1 SGHRS and CDR2 YFSETQ. V shed 0 bases and J 0 bases; nucleotides not matched to a gene: 7. The CDR3 consists of 20 residues. The CDR3 protein is CASSLGGLAGGISSYNEQFF. DNA of the CDR3: TGCGCCAGCAGCTTGGGGGGACTAGCGGGAGGCATCAGCTCCTACAATGAGCAGTTCTTC.

This clone was counted only a few times. V usage is TRBV18 and J usage is TRBJ2-7; 8 bases map to TRBD1. This CDR3 spans 15 amino acids. CDR1 is KGHSH and CDR2 is LQKENI in the germline V gene. With V trimmed by 3 bases and J by 3 bases, 7 bases remained unmatched. The CDR3: CASSPVDRGFYEQYF. CDR3 bases: TGTGCCAGCTCACCTGTTGACAGGGGCTTCTACGAGCAGTACTTC.

Of note for this clone: Other DNA sequences of this sample code for an identical CDR3. The chain links TRBV5-1 to TRBJ2-3; D is possibly TRBD1 (5 bases). V was cut by 4 bases and J by 2 bases, with 11 bases left in between. The CDR3 has 14 residues. CDR1 is SGHRS and CDR2 is YFSETQ in the germline V gene. The CDR3: CASSPGQSTDTQYF. DNA of the CDR3: TGCGCCAGCAGCCCCGGACAATCCACAGATACGCAGTATTTT.

The chain couples TRBV28 to TRBJ1-5; no clear D gene. V was cut by 3 bases and J by 9 bases, with 15 bases left in between. The CDR3 length is 14 residues. Germline-derived CDR1 and CDR2 are MDHEN and SYDVKM. The CDR3 protein is CASSLAGLETPQHF. The CDR3 bases are TGTGCCAGCAGTTTGGCCGGGTTGGAGACGCCCCAGCATTTT.

V gene TRBV19 combines with J gene TRBJ2-1; weak D call: TRBD1 (5 bases). Trimming removed 3 bases at V and 8 bases at J, with 11 bases between. CDR3 length: 13 residues. Germline assignment: CDR1 LNHDA and CDR2 SQIVND (reference sequence). CDR3 residues: CASSMIGVDEQFF. CDR3 DNA: TGTGCCAGTAGTATGATAGGGGTCGATGAGCAGTTCTTC.

This clone was detected only once. The genes are TRBV3-1 (or the pseudogene TRBV3-2) and TRBJ2-7; possible D gene TRBD1, 6 bases. Trimming pared 8 bases from V and 3 bases from J, leaving 14 bases between. Germline V lookup: CDR1 LGHDT, CDR2 YNNKEL (reference sequence). This CDR3 is built from 13 residues. CDR3 loop: CASGTISGYEQYF. For the CDR3, the DNA is TGTGCCAGCGGGACAATTTCGGGCTACGAGCAGTACTTC.

The chain combines TRBV5-1 with TRBJ2-2; D is uncertain. This CDR3 contains 14 residues. Trimming stripped 4 bases from V and 0 bases from J, with 7 bases between. CDR1 is SGHRS, CDR2 YFSETQ, per germline. The CDR3 nucleotides are TGCGCCAGCAGCCGACAAGCGAACACCGGGGAGCTGTTTTTT. It specifies CASSRQANTGELFF.

The rearrangement uses TRBV6-1 and TRBJ1-1; perhaps TRBD1 as D (5 bases). CDR1 MNHNS and CDR2 SASEGT come from the germline V gene. V was shortened by 4 bases and J by 1 base, with 16 bases between the two germline ends. This CDR3 has 16 amino acids. CDR3 in amino acids: CASSVLLADRNTEAFF. CDR3 in DNA: TGTGCCAGCAGTGTCCTCTTAGCCGACAGGAACACTGAAGCTTTCTTT.

V gene TRBV28 combines with J gene TRBJ2-1; 7 nucleotides line up with TRBD1. Germline V CDR1 and CDR2: MDHEN, SYDVKM. Unmatched junction bases numbered 8, after V lost 5 bases and J lost 4 bases. The CDR3 runs 15 residues. The CDR3 loop reads CASSPGTVQYNEQFF. The CDR3 region has the DNA TGTGCCAGCAGTCCAGGGACAGTGCAATACAATGAGCAGTTCTTC.

The chain uses TRBV5-8 and TRBJ2-5; the D is unclear. V dropped 4 bases and J dropped 2 bases, with 9 bases sitting between them. Germline V lookup: CDR1 SGHTS, CDR2 YDEGEE. This CDR3 contains 13 residues. For the CDR3, the DNA is TGTGCCAGCAGCCCCCAGAGGCAAGAGACCCAGTACTTC. This sequence encodes CASSPQRQETQYF.

The V gene is TRBV5-8, the J gene TRBJ2-2; 9 bases are a match to TRBD1. Germline CDR1 and CDR2: SGHTS and YDEGEE. V gave up 4 bases and J gave up 6 bases; unmatched junction bases: 10. This CDR3 region has 16 residues. CDR3 nucleotides: TGTGCCAGCAGCAATCGACAGGGGGGTCCTGCCGGGGAGCTGTTTTTT. Translating it yields CASSNRQGGPAGELFF.

V usage is TRBV5-1 and J usage is TRBJ2-7, with TRBD2 matching over 8 bases. The CDR3 extends over 15 amino acids. V dropped 4 bases and J dropped 3; count of bases not matched to a gene: 9. Germline CDR1 SGHRS, CDR2 YFSETQ. CDR3 coding DNA: TGCGCCAGCAGCCAAAGGGCGGGAGGTCTCTACGAGCAGTACTTC. This encodes CASSQRAGGLYEQYF.

This chain connects TRBV7-9 to TRBJ2-7; 8 bases are shared with TRBD2. CDR1 is SEHNR, CDR2 FQNEAQ, per germline (reference sequence). With V trimmed by 1 base and J by 6 bases, 8 bases remained unmatched. The CDR3 spans 15 residues. The CDR3 here is CASSLVGLAGREQYF. CDR3 nucleotides: TGTGCCAGCAGCTTAGTTGGGCTAGCGGGTCGCGAGCAGTACTTC.